A selection of T cell receptor beta chains follows, all from one sample in a study of response to subunit inactivated influenza vaccine. MiXCR, run by TCRdb on the RT-PCR reads, gives a single entry per CDR3 protein. The table has about 540,000 distinct CDR3 sequences, roughly 25% seen once. In addition, the sample was reused for a study of T cells expressing NK-cell markers.

The sample consisted of CD4+ T cells sorted from PBMCs, taken 11 to 12 days after vaccination. Source of these receptors: a man aged 50-60 years who received an inactivated influenza vaccine. CDR3s include the opening cysteine and the closing phenylalanine or tryptophan. A D gene is named only where the DNA matches it firmly. Rows may omit the clone size; those that give it use once, few, many or a size class.

j_call: TRBJ1-2
v_call: TRBV30
clone_size: NA
d_call: NA
cdr3_nt: TGTGCCAGGGGATCACTTAACTATGGCTACACCTTC
cdr3_aa: CARGSLNYGYTF

j_call: TRBJ2-5
v_call: TRBV7-2
clone_size: NA
d_call: NA
cdr3_nt: TGTGCCAGCAGCTTTTCGCAGGGAAAAGAGACCCAGTACTTC
cdr3_aa: CASSFSQGKETQYF

j_call: TRBJ2-7
v_call: TRBV4-3
clone_size: few
d_call: NA
cdr3_nt: TGCGCCAGCAGTTGTGGGACCAAGAGAACCTACGAGCAGTACTTC
cdr3_aa: CASSCGTKRTYEQYF

j_call: TRBJ1-6
v_call: TRBV5-1
clone_size: NA
d_call: TRBD1
cdr3_nt: TGCGCCAGCAGCTTGGTTGCGTCGGGACAGGGCAATTCACCCCTCCACTTT
cdr3_aa: CASSLVASGQGNSPLHF

j_call: TRBJ2-2
v_call: TRBV12-3/TRBV12-4
clone_size: NA
d_call: NA
cdr3_nt: TGTGCCAGCACCGGGGCCCTGAACACCGGGGAGCTGTTTTTT
cdr3_aa: CASTGALNTGELFF

j_call: TRBJ2-3
v_call: TRBV7-2
clone_size: few
d_call: NA
cdr3_nt: TGTGCCAGCAGCTCGGGACCGTCATCCTATACGCAGTATTTT
cdr3_aa: CASSSGPSSYTQYF

j_call: TRBJ2-2
v_call: TRBV2
clone_size: few
d_call: TRBD2
cdr3_nt: TGTGCCAGCCGAAAACGGGGGGAAAACACCGGGGAGCTGTTTTTT
cdr3_aa: CASRKRGENTGELFF

j_call: TRBJ1-6
v_call: TRBV6-5
clone_size: NA
d_call: NA
cdr3_nt: TGTGCCAGCAGTTACGCCCGGTCAGCGGCCGCCTCCTATAATTCACCCCTCCACTTT
cdr3_aa: CASSYARSAAASYNSPLHF

j_call: TRBJ1-3
v_call: TRBV7-3
clone_size: NA
d_call: NA
cdr3_nt: TGTGCCAGCAGCGGAGACTCTGGAAACACCATATATTTT
cdr3_aa: CASSGDSGNTIYF

j_call: TRBJ2-5
v_call: TRBV2
clone_size: NA
d_call: TRBD1
cdr3_nt: TGTGCCAGCAGTGTGACAGGAGACAGGGGTGGAGAGACCCAGTACTTC
cdr3_aa: CASSVTGDRGGETQYF

j_call: TRBJ2-1
v_call: TRBV20-1
clone_size: few
d_call: TRBD1
cdr3_nt: TGCAGTGCTGAAGGGACAGGGGGCAGAGTTGATGAGCAGTTCTTC
cdr3_aa: CSAEGTGGRVDEQFF

j_call: TRBJ2-5
v_call: TRBV15
clone_size: few
d_call: NA
cdr3_nt: TGTGCCACCAGCCCCCCCCCACCCCAAGAGACCCAGTACTTC
cdr3_aa: CATSPPPPQETQYF

j_call: TRBJ2-2
v_call: TRBV7-2
clone_size: NA
d_call: TRBD1
cdr3_nt: TGTGCCAGCAGCCCTCCGGGACAGGGACCCACCGGGGAGCTGTTTTTT
cdr3_aa: CASSPPGQGPTGELFF

j_call: TRBJ2-3
v_call: TRBV29-1
clone_size: few
d_call: NA
cdr3_nt: TGCAGCGCGCGGGGCAGGAGCAACACAGATACGCAGTATTTT
cdr3_aa: CSARGRSNTDTQYF

j_call: TRBJ2-1
v_call: TRBV7-9
clone_size: NA
d_call: TRBD2
cdr3_nt: TGTGCCAGCAGCTCCCTTAGACTAGCCACCTACAATGAGCAGTTCTTC
cdr3_aa: CASSSLRLATYNEQFF

j_call: TRBJ2-5
v_call: TRBV20-1
clone_size: few
d_call: NA
cdr3_nt: TGCAGTGCTAGAGATACAGGGCAGGGCCAAGAGACCCAGTACTTC
cdr3_aa: CSARDTGQGQETQYF

j_call: TRBJ2-7
v_call: TRBV29-1
clone_size: many
d_call: TRBD1
cdr3_nt: TGCAGCGTATTAGTACAGGGGGCCTCCTACGAGCAGTACTTC
cdr3_aa: CSVLVQGASYEQYF

j_call: TRBJ1-2
v_call: TRBV18
clone_size: NA
d_call: TRBD1
cdr3_nt: TGTGCCAGCTCACCAGGGACAGGGAAGGATCGTGGCTACACCTTC
cdr3_aa: CASSPGTGKDRGYTF

j_call: TRBJ2-2
v_call: TRBV20-1
clone_size: few
d_call: NA
cdr3_nt: TGCAGTGCTAGAGATGACGGTAACACCGGGGAGCTGTTTTTT
cdr3_aa: CSARDDGNTGELFF

j_call: TRBJ2-3
v_call: TRBV6-5
clone_size: few
d_call: NA
cdr3_nt: TGTGCCAGCAGTTTTCAGGGGGGAGCAACAGATACGCAGTATTTT
cdr3_aa: CASSFQGGATDTQYF

j_call: TRBJ2-1
v_call: TRBV27
clone_size: NA
d_call: NA
cdr3_nt: TGTGCCAGCAGTTTAGGGGGGCCCTTATACAATGAGCAGTTCTTC
cdr3_aa: CASSLGGPLYNEQFF

j_call: TRBJ1-1
v_call: TRBV7-2
clone_size: NA
d_call: NA
cdr3_nt: TGTGCCAGCAGTCCCAACAGAAAACACACTGAAGCTTTCTTT
cdr3_aa: CASSPNRKHTEAFF

j_call: TRBJ2-1
v_call: TRBV11-2
clone_size: many
d_call: NA
cdr3_nt: TGTGCCAGCAGCCCCCATAGGGATGAGCAGTTCTTC
cdr3_aa: CASSPHRDEQFF

j_call: TRBJ2-4
v_call: TRBV7-9
clone_size: NA
d_call: TRBD1
cdr3_nt: TGTGCCAGCAGCCCGGGACAGATCGTTTTAGCCAAAAACATTCAGTACTTC
cdr3_aa: CASSPGQIVLAKNIQYF

j_call: TRBJ2-1
v_call: TRBV28
clone_size: NA
d_call: TRBD1
cdr3_nt: TGTGCCAGCAGTTTCAGAAGGACAGGGGGCTACAATGAGCAGTTCTTC
cdr3_aa: CASSFRRTGGYNEQFF

j_call: TRBJ1-5
v_call: TRBV2
clone_size: NA
d_call: NA
cdr3_nt: TGTGCCAGCAGTGCACGGTCCGCGGGGCCCCAGCATTTT
cdr3_aa: CASSARSAGPQHF

j_call: TRBJ2-3
v_call: TRBV6-1
clone_size: few
d_call: NA
cdr3_nt: TGTGCCAGCAGTGAAGAATTTTCGGGGCTGCCGATACCAGATACGCAGTATTTT
cdr3_aa: CASSEEFSGLPIPDTQYF

j_call: TRBJ2-7
v_call: TRBV4-3
clone_size: NA
d_call: TRBD1
cdr3_nt: TGCGCCAGCAGCCAGCAGGACAGGTCACCCTACGAGCAGTACTTC
cdr3_aa: CASSQQDRSPYEQYF

j_call: TRBJ1-1
v_call: TRBV7-6
clone_size: NA
d_call: NA
cdr3_nt: TGTGCCAGCAGCTTAGCAGTAGGACAGCCCGGGAGAGCTTTCTTT
cdr3_aa: CASSLAVGQPGRAFF

j_call: TRBJ2-3
v_call: TRBV7-8
clone_size: NA
d_call: TRBD2
cdr3_nt: TGTGCCAGCAGCTTAGTTAGCGGGGAAGATACGCAGTATTTT
cdr3_aa: CASSLVSGEDTQYF

j_call: TRBJ2-7
v_call: TRBV4-3
clone_size: many
d_call: NA
cdr3_nt: TGCGCCAGCAGCCAGGGGAGGGGGGTTTTCTACGAGCAGTACTTC
cdr3_aa: CASSQGRGVFYEQYF

j_call: TRBJ2-2
v_call: TRBV7-8
clone_size: few
d_call: TRBD2
cdr3_nt: TGTGCCAGCAGAATTAGCGGGGGGGAAATCGGGGAGCTGTTTTTT
cdr3_aa: CASRISGGEIGELFF

j_call: TRBJ2-1
v_call: TRBV11-2
clone_size: NA
d_call: TRBD1
cdr3_nt: TGTGCCAGCAGCCTACCCACCCGGACAGGGGAATCCTACAATGAGCAGTTCTTC
cdr3_aa: CASSLPTRTGESYNEQFF

j_call: TRBJ2-6
v_call: TRBV19
clone_size: NA
d_call: NA
cdr3_nt: TGTGCCAGTAGTACCGAGTGGGCCAACGTCCTGACTTTC
cdr3_aa: CASSTEWANVLTF

j_call: TRBJ1-5
v_call: TRBV15
clone_size: NA
d_call: NA
cdr3_nt: TGTGCCACCAGCATTAATAGCAATCAGCCCCAGCATTTT
cdr3_aa: CATSINSNQPQHF

j_call: TRBJ2-1
v_call: TRBV15
clone_size: NA
d_call: NA
cdr3_nt: TGTGCCACCAGCAGAGAAAGGGGCCCGATTTGGGAGCAGTTCTTC
cdr3_aa: CATSRERGPIWEQFF

j_call: TRBJ2-7
v_call: TRBV29-1
clone_size: many
d_call: NA
cdr3_nt: TGCAGCGTTGAAATAGGGGACCACTACGAGCAGTACTTC
cdr3_aa: CSVEIGDHYEQYF

j_call: TRBJ2-2
v_call: TRBV6-1
clone_size: NA
d_call: TRBD2
cdr3_nt: TGTGCCAGCCTGGGGGGGACCGGCACCGGGGAGCTGTTTTTT
cdr3_aa: CASLGGTGTGELFF

j_call: TRBJ2-1
v_call: TRBV7-2
clone_size: NA
d_call: NA
cdr3_nt: TGTGCCAGCAGCTTATTCTTGGAGAGCAATGAGCAGTTCTTC
cdr3_aa: CASSLFLESNEQFF

j_call: TRBJ2-5
v_call: TRBV5-1
clone_size: NA
d_call: NA
cdr3_nt: TGCGCCAGCACACATGGCCCACAGACCGAAGAGACCCAGTACTTC
cdr3_aa: CASTHGPQTEETQYF

j_call: TRBJ2-7
v_call: TRBV6-5
clone_size: few
d_call: NA
cdr3_nt: TGTGCCAGCGGTTTTGTGGGTGTCTACGAGCAGTACTTC
cdr3_aa: CASGFVGVYEQYF

j_call: TRBJ1-2
v_call: TRBV12-3/TRBV12-4
clone_size: NA
d_call: NA
cdr3_nt: TGTGCCAGCAGTCCGGGGTTAGATTCCAACTATGGCTACACCTTC
cdr3_aa: CASSPGLDSNYGYTF

j_call: TRBJ2-1
v_call: TRBV3-1
clone_size: few
d_call: TRBD2
cdr3_nt: TGTGCCAGCAGGTCAACTAGCGGGAGGGGTTTGTACAATGAGCAGTTCTTC
cdr3_aa: CASRSTSGRGLYNEQFF

j_call: TRBJ2-2
v_call: TRBV5-4
clone_size: NA
d_call: NA
cdr3_nt: TGTGCCAGCAGCTCGGACTATCCCGGGGAGCTGTTTTTT
cdr3_aa: CASSSDYPGELFF

j_call: TRBJ2-1
v_call: TRBV6-5
clone_size: few
d_call: TRBD2
cdr3_nt: TGTGCCAGCAGTTACGGTAGCGGGAGTCTCTTGGCTGAGCAGTTCTTC
cdr3_aa: CASSYGSGSLLAEQFF

j_call: TRBJ1-2
v_call: TRBV20-1
clone_size: few
d_call: NA
cdr3_nt: TGCAGTGCTAGAGATCAGTTAACACTCAACTATGGCTACACCTTC
cdr3_aa: CSARDQLTLNYGYTF

j_call: TRBJ2-1
v_call: TRBV12-3/TRBV12-4
clone_size: few
d_call: TRBD2
cdr3_nt: TGTGCCAGCAGTTTAGGCACTAGCGTTAAAGATGAGCAGTTCTTC
cdr3_aa: CASSLGTSVKDEQFF

j_call: TRBJ1-2
v_call: TRBV6-5
clone_size: NA
d_call: NA
cdr3_nt: TGTGCCAGCAGTTACCAGGGCAGGGACGGCTATGGCTACACCTTC
cdr3_aa: CASSYQGRDGYGYTF